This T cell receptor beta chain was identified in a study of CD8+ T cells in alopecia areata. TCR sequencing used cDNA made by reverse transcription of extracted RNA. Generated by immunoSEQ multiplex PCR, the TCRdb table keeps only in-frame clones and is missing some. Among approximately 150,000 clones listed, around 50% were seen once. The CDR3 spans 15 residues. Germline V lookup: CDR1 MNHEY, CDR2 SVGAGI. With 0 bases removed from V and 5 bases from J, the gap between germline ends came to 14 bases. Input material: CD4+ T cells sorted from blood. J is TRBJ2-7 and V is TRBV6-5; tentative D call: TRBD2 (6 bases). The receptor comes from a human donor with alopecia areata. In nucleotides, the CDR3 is TGTGCCAGCAGTTACTCGAGACGGGAGCCCAACGAGCAGTACTTC. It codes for CASSYSRREPNEQYF.